The next 11 T cell receptor beta chains were all read from a single sample in a study of T cell repertoires in cytomegalovirus infection. TCRdb ran MiXCR on the reads and lists one entry per CDR3 protein. The data show roughly 500,000 distinct CDR3 sequences, approximately 15% seen once. The sample comprised CD8+ T cells from PBMCs. These TCRs come from a human donor in good health (CMV status not recorded). Some clones in this sample may be carry-over from other donors' samples.

Points on this clonotype: A read error may be the cause here, since a much bigger clone is one base away. This sequence joins TRBV4-2 and TRBJ2-3; 8 nucleotides line up with TRBD2. This CDR3 contains 16 residues. Germline loops: CDR1 LGHNA, CDR2 YNFKEQ. CDR3 protein: CASSQESGSGSDTRYF. The DNA for the CDR3 is TGTGCCAGCAGCCAGGAAAGCGGGAGTGGGTCAGATACGCGGTATTTT.

The V gene is TRBV19, the J gene TRBJ2-2, with TRBD1 matching over 8 bases. V shed 1 base, J shed 7 bases, and the junction held 5 bases outside the gene matches. CDR1 is LNHDA and CDR2 is SQIVND in the germline V gene (reference sequence). The CDR3 extends over 15 amino acids. DNA of the CDR3: TGTGCCAGTAGTATAGGCAGGGGGCCTGGCGGGGAGCTGTTTTTT. It yields the protein CASSIGRGPGGELFF.

This clonotype was counted only a few times. This chain connects TRBV4-1 to TRBJ1-2, with 8 bases aligning to TRBD1. Germline CDR1 reads MGHRA; CDR2 reads YSYEKL. The CDR3 runs to 16 residues. V gave up 0 bases and J gave up 4 bases; unmatched junction bases: 7. The CDR3 loop reads CASSQEQGARGYGYTF. The CDR3 region has the DNA TGCGCCAGCAGCCAAGAGCAGGGGGCGCGTGGCTATGGCTACACCTTC.

The chain recombines TRBV6-2 or TRBV6-3 with TRBJ2-1; tentatively, D is TRBD2 (6 bases). Per germline, CDR1 MNHEY and CDR2 SVGEGT. V was trimmed by 6 bases and J by 4 bases, leaving 19 bases between them. The CDR3 loop spans 16 amino acids. CDR3 sequence: CASSYRDSTYYNEQFF. The CDR3 DNA follows: TGTGCCAGCAGCTACCGGGACTCTACATATTACAATGAGCAGTTCTTC.

There are a few counts of this clonotype. The chain recombines TRBV19 with TRBJ1-1; 8 bases are shared with TRBD1. Germline lookup yields CDR1 LNHDA and CDR2 SQIVND (reference sequence). This CDR3 contains 12 residues. V shed 5 bases and J 6 bases; nucleotides not matched to a gene: 2. The CDR3 DNA is TGTGCCAGTAGTCCGACAGGGGCTGAAGCTTTCTTT. It is translated as CASSPTGAEAFF.

The chain uses TRBV27 and TRBJ2-7; TRBD2 is a possible D gene (6 bases). Trimming took 3 bases from V and 3 from J, leaving 12 bases between them. Germline V gene lookup returns CDR1 MNHEY and CDR2 SMNVEV (reference sequence). The CDR3 length is 14 residues. CDR3 sequence (DNA): TGTGCCAGCAGTTTTTCACGGGGAGGCTACGAGCAGTACTTC. Protein product: CASSFSRGGYEQYF.

This clonotype was found many times. This chain connects TRBV7-9 to TRBJ2-7, with 9 bases matching TRBD1. This CDR3 region has 16 residues. The trim removed 1 base at V and 3 bases at J, leaving 7 bases unmatched. From germline, CDR1 is SEHNR and CDR2 FQNEAQ (reference sequence). As DNA, the CDR3 is TGTGCCAGCAGCTTAGGGCCGGGACAGGGTTTCTACGAGCAGTACTTC. This codes for CASSLGPGQGFYEQYF.

The table lists this clonotype with many counts. The V and J genes are TRBV7-3 and TRBJ1-2, with TRBD1 matching 8 bases. The germline gives CDR1 SGHTA, CDR2 FQGTGA. Unmatched junction bases numbered 10, after V lost 5 bases and J lost 8 bases. The CDR3 runs 14 residues. The CDR3, as DNA: TGTGCCAGCAGCCTAGGGACAGGCGGAGAAGGCTACACCTTC. Translating gives CASSLGTGGEGYTF.

The chain is built from TRBV5-1 and TRBJ1-2, with 9 bases that match TRBD1. CDR1 and CDR2 from the germline V gene are SGHRS and YFSETQ. V lost 4 bases and J lost 6; bases outside the gene matches: 7. This CDR3 spans 14 amino acids. The CDR3 coding sequence is TGCGCCAGCAGCCCACAGGGGGCCGGGGATGGCTACACCTTC. Translating it yields CASSPQGAGDGYTF.

The chain combines TRBV20-1 with TRBJ2-6, with 12 bases fitting TRBD2. CDR1 and CDR2 from the germline V gene are DFQATT and SNEGSKA (reference sequence). V shed 6 bases and J 1 base; nucleotides not matched to a gene: 7. The CDR3 runs 17 residues. The CDR3 loop is CSAKRGLAGSGANVLTF. The DNA of the CDR3 is TGCAGTGCGAAGCGAGGACTAGCGGGGTCTGGGGCCAACGTCCTGACTTTC.

The genes are TRBV27 and TRBJ2-5; TRBD2 is a possible D gene (6 bases). The CDR3 is 16 residues long. CDR1 MNHEY and CDR2 SMNVEV come from the germline V gene (reference sequence). V was shortened by 0 bases and J by 3 bases, with 14 bases between the two germline ends. CDR3 loop: CASSLSIGGPEETQYF. In nucleotides, the CDR3 is TGTGCCAGCAGTTTATCGATCGGGGGACCAGAAGAGACCCAGTACTTC.